These T cell receptor beta chains were read from a single sample in a study of blood T cells in healthy people across ages. TCRdb recomputed calls from the 5' RACE reads with MiXCR, one row per CDR3 protein. The sample contains about 1.5 million distinct CDR3 sequences, less than 45% of which appear only once. The sequencing sample was made of blood. The source of these receptors is a woman younger than 35 in good health. CDR3s include the opening cysteine and the closing phenylalanine or tryptophan. D genes are given only for firm matches. Part of the rows lack a size; the others show once, few, many or a class for expanded clones.

TRBV6-2/TRBV6-3	NA	NA	TRBJ1-5	TGTGCCAGCACCCCCGGGGTACGATATAGCAATCAGCCCCAGCATTTT	CASTPGVRYSNQPQHF
TRBV6-6	NA	NA	TRBJ2-3	TGTACCAGCAGTTCTGCAGGGGCTTTAGGCACAGATACGCAGTATTTT	CTSSSAGALGTDTQYF
TRBV20-1	few	TRBD2	TRBJ2-7	TGCAGTGCTCAGGGACTAGTCTACGAGCAGTACTTC	CSAQGLVYEQYF
TRBV5-1	NA	NA	TRBJ1-2	TGCGCCAGCAGCTGGGGCCCGGGAGGGTTTGGATATGGCTACACCTTC	CASSWGPGGFGYGYTF
TRBV18	NA	NA	TRBJ2-7	TGTGCCAGCTCACCACCGAGAGGTGCACTTTCTTCCTACGAGCAGTACTTC	CASSPPRGALSSYEQYF
TRBV6-5	NA	NA	TRBJ2-5	TGTGCCAGCATGGTTAGCGTGGCACAAGAGACCCAGTACTTC	CASMVSVAQETQYF
TRBV4-3	NA	NA	TRBJ2-1	TGCGCCAGCAGCCAAGACAGCGCGCCTTCCTACAATGAGCAGTTCTTC	CASSQDSAPSYNEQFF
TRBV7-9	NA	NA	TRBJ2-5	TGTGCCAGCAGCCATGACAGGCCCACGACCCAGTACTTC	CASSHDRPTTQYF
TRBV20-1	few	NA	TRBJ1-1	TGCACCCTAGCGGCCGGCGGGGGCAGAGCTTTCTTT	CTLAAGGGRAFF
TRBV28	NA	NA	TRBJ1-3	TGTGCCAGCAGTTCGCGAAGAGACCACTCTGGAAACACCATATATTTT	CASSSRRDHSGNTIYF
TRBV6-2/TRBV6-3	NA	NA	TRBJ1-1	TGTGCCAGCAGTGGCACCCGGAGGATTAGGGACACTGAAGTTTTCTTT	CASSGTRRIRDTEVFF
TRBV28	few	NA	TRBJ2-7	TGTGCCAGCATAGGGACTGGCTACTACGAGCAGTACTTC	CASIGTGYYEQYF
TRBV4-2	NA	TRBD1	TRBJ2-1	TGTGCCAGCAGCCAAGATCAAACGGGACAGGGAATCAATGAGCAGTTCTTC	CASSQDQTGQGINEQFF
TRBV7-9	NA	TRBD1	TRBJ2-7	TGTGCCAGCAGCCTGGGACAGGGGATAACCCACGAGCAGTACTTC	CASSLGQGITHEQYF
TRBV7-9	NA	TRBD1	TRBJ2-7	TGTGCCAGCAGCGTGACAGGGGTCCACTACGAGCAGTACTTC	CASSVTGVHYEQYF
TRBV20-1	few	NA	TRBJ2-5	TGCAGTGCTAGCAGGACTGTGGTGACCCAGTACTTC	CSASRTVVTQYF
TRBV4-3	NA	NA	TRBJ2-2	TGCGCCAGCAGCCAAAGGTCGCCGGGGTCCGGGGAGCTGTTTTTT	CASSQRSPGSGELFF
TRBV3-1	few	NA	TRBJ2-3	TGTGCCAGCAGCCAAGATACCAGCGGGACGCAGTATTTT	CASSQDTSGTQYF
TRBV19	NA	NA	TRBJ2-7	TGTGCCAGTAGTCCTTCTCCGGGACAAATCTACGAGCAGTACTTC	CASSPSPGQIYEQYF
TRBV7-2	once	TRBD2	TRBJ2-3	TGTGTCAGCAGCTCTAACGGCGCTAGCGGCATCACAGATACGCAGTATTTT	CVSSSNGASGITDTQYF